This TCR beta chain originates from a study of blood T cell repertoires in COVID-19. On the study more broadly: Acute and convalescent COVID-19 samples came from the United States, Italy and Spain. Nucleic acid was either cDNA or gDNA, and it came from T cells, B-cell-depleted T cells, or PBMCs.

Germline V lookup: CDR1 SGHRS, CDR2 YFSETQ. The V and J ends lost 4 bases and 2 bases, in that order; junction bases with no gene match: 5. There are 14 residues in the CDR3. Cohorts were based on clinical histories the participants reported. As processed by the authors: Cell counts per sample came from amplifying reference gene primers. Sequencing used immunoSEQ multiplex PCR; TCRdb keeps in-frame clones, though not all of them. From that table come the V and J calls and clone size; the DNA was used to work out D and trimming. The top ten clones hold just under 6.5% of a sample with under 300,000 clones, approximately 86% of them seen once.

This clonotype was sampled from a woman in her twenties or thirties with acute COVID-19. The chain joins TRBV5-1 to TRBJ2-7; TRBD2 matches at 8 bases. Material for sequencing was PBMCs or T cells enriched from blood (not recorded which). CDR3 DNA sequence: TGCGCCAGCAGCGAAGCGGGAGACGCCTACGAGCAGTACTTC. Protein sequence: CASSEAGDAYEQYF.